This TCR beta chain was retrieved from a study of blood T cell repertoires in COVID-19. On the study more broadly: COVID-19 samples collected from the United States, Italy and Spain covered acute and convalescent phases. Nucleic acid was either cDNA or gDNA, and it came from T cells, B-cell-depleted T cells, or PBMCs.

Trimming took 3 bases from V and 1 from J; bases not matched to a gene: 10. This CDR3 region has 18 residues. Germline V gives CDR1 SGHDT, CDR2 YYEEEE. Profiled with immunoSEQ multiplex PCR; TCRdb holds only in-frame clones, not every one. The sample has tens of thousands of clones, more than 70% seen once. This TCR came from a human donor in a cohort sampled during active COVID-19. Material: peripheral blood. The V and J genes are TRBV5-6 and TRBJ1-4; 9 bases match TRBD1. CDR3 region: CASSSTGTGLRTNEKLFF. The CDR3 DNA is TGTGCCAGCAGCTCTACCGGGACAGGGCTACGAACTAATGAAAAACTGTTTTTT. Drawing the rest from reference TRBV5-6 and TRBJ1-4, the complete variable domain is DAGVTQSPTHLIKTRGQQVTLRCSPKSGHDTVSWYQQALGQGPQFIFQYYEEEERQRGNFPDRFSGHQFPNYSSELNVNALLLGDSALYLCASSSTGTGLRTNEKLFFGSGTQLSVL.